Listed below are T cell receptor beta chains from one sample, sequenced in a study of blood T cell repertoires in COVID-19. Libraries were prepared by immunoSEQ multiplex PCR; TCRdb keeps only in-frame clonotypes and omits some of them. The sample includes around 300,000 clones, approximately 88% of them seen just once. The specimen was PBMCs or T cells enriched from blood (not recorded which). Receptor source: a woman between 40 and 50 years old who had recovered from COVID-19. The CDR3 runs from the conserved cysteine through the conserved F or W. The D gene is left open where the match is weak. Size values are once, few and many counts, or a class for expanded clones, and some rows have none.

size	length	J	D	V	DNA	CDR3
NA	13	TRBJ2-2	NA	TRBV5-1	TGCGCCAGCAGCCCGGGTGGGACCGGGGAGCTGTTTTTT	CASSPGGTGELFF
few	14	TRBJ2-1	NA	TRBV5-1	TGCGCCAGCAGCTCGCGACAGCTCTACAATGAGCAGTTCTTC	CASSSRQLYNEQFF
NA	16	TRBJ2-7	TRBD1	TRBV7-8	TGTGCCAGCAGCTTAAGGGGACAGGTTAGCTCCTACGAGCAGTACTTC	CASSLRGQVSSYEQYF
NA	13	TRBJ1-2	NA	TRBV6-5	TGTGCCAGCACCCTATGGCAGGGTGGGGGCTACACCTTC	CASTLWQGGGYTF
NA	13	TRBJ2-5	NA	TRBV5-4	TGTGCCAGCAGCAATGAGGGAAGGGAGACCCAGTACTTC	CASSNEGRETQYF
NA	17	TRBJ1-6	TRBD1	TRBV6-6	TGTGCCAGCAGTCACCGACGGGACAGTATTTATAATTCACCCCTCCACTTT	CASSHRRDSIYNSPLHF
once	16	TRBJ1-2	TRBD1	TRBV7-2	TGTGCCAGCAGCTCCCATTCCGGGACAGCTATTGCAGGCTACACCTTC	CASSSHSGTAIAGYTF
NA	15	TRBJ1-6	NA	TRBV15	TGTGCCACCAGCAGGGCAAGGGGATACAATTCACCCCTCCACTTT	CATSRARGYNSPLHF
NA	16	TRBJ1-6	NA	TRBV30	TGTGCCTGGAAGGGGCCCTCGAGCTCCTATAATTCACCCCTCCACTTT	CAWKGPSSSYNSPLHF
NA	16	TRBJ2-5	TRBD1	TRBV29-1	TGCAGCGGCCTACTGATGACGACAGGGGGTGCGGGGACCCAGTACTTC	CSGLLMTTGGAGTQYF
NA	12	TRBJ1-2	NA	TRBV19	TGTGCCAGTAGTATAGACATGCGTGGCTACACCTTC	CASSIDMRGYTF
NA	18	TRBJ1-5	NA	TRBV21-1	TGTGCCAGCAGCATCCGCAGGACAGCTCGGGTTAGCAATCAGCCCCAGCATTTT	CASSIRRTARVSNQPQHF
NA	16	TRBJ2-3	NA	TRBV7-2	TGTGCCAGCAGCTTAGGTTATGGGGGGTCCACAGATACGCAGTATTTT	CASSLGYGGSTDTQYF
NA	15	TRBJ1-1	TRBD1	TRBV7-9	TGTGCCAGCAGCTACGACAGGGTCGGTCTACAACAAGCTTTCTTT	CASSYDRVGLQQAFF
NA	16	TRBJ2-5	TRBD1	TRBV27	TGTGCCAGCAGTTTACGAGGGGACAGGGGGCGGGAGACCCAGTACTTC	CASSLRGDRGRETQYF
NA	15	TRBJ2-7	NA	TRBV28	TGTGCCAGCAAACCAGGGGATACGAGCTCCTACGAGCAGTACTTC	CASKPGDTSSYEQYF
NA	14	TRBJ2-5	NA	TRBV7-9	TGTGCCAGCAGCTCCACTCGAGACCAAGAGACCCAGTACTTC	CASSSTRDQETQYF
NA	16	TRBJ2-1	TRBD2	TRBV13	TGTGCCAGCAGCCCCGCATCCCAGCGGGAGAACAATGAGCAGTTCTTC	CASSPASQRENNEQFF
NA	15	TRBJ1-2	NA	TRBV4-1	TGCGCCAGCAGCCAGTCAGCAGGCCTTAACTATGGCTACACCTTC	CASSQSAGLNYGYTF
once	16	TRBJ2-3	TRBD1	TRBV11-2	TGTGCCAGCAGCTTAGCTCGGGACAGGGCCACAGATACGCAGTATTTT	CASSLARDRATDTQYF
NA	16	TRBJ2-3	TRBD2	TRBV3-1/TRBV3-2	TGTGCCAGCAGCCAACAGGCCCGGGGGGGGACAGATACGCAGTATTTT	CASSQQARGGTDTQYF
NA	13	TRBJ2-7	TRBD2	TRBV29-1	TGCAGCGTTGCTGGACTAGCGGGATTGGAGCAGTACTTC	CSVAGLAGLEQYF
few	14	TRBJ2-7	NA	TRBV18	TGTGCCAGCTCACCAGCAGGGCTGAGAGACGAGCAGTACTTC	CASSPAGLRDEQYF
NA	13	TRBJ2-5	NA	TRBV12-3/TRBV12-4	TGTGCCATTAGCCGTTGGGGGAGGGAGACCCAGTACTTC	CAISRWGRETQYF
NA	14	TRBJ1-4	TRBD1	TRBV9	TGTGCCAGCAGCGCAGGGGGCACTAATGAAAAACTGTTTTTT	CASSAGGTNEKLFF
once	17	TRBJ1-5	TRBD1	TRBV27	TGTGCCAGCAGTAACCGTCCTGACAGGGGTGACAATCAGCCCCAGCATTTT	CASSNRPDRGDNQPQHF
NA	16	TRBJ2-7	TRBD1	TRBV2	TGTGCCAGCATGGGTTCTCGGCGGGACAGGGCCTACGAGCAGTACTTC	CASMGSRRDRAYEQYF
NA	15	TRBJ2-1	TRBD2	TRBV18	TGTGCCAGCTCACCACCGGGGGGGGATTACAATGAGCAGTTCTTC	CASSPPGGDYNEQFF
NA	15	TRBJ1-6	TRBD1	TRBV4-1	TGCGCCAGCAGCCACCGACAGGGTTTGGATTCACCCCTCCACTTT	CASSHRQGLDSPLHF
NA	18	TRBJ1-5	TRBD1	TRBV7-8	TGTGCCAGCAGCTTAGCGGGACAGGGGTTCGGTAAAGATCAGCCCCAGCATTTT	CASSLAGQGFGKDQPQHF
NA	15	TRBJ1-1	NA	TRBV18	TGTGCCAGCTCACCTCAAATGGCAGGGAACACTGAAGCTTTCTTT	CASSPQMAGNTEAFF
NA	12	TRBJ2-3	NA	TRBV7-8	TGTGCCAGCAGCCCCGGAGGAGATACGCAGTATTTT	CASSPGGDTQYF
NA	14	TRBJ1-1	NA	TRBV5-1	TGCGCCAGCAGTCACCAGACAGCGAACACTGAAGCTTTCTTT	CASSHQTANTEAFF
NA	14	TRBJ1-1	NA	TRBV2	TGTGCCAGCAGTGAATGGGCCGTGAACACTGAAGCTTTCTTT	CASSEWAVNTEAFF
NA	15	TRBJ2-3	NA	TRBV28	TGTGCCAGCAGTTCCCGGGACACAGGAACAGATACGCAGTATTTT	CASSSRDTGTDTQYF
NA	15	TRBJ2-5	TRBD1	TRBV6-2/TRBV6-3	TGTGCCAGCACCCCTCCACAGGGGCCACAAGAGACCCAGTACTTC	CASTPPQGPQETQYF
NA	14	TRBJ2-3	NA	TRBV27	TGTGCCAGCAGTTTTGAGCGGGCCCGAGATACGCAGTATTTT	CASSFERARDTQYF
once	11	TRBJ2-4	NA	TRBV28	TGTGCCAGCAGGGGGGACTGGAAAAAGTACTTC	CASRGDWKKYF
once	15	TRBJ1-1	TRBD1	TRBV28	TGTGCCAGCACCACTTTCGGGCAGGGGGACATCAGGGCTTTCTTT	CASTTFGQGDIRAFF
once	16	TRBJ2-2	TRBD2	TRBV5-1	TGCGCCAGCAGCCCGGGTGCTAGCGGGGGTACCGGGGAGCTGTTTTTT	CASSPGASGGTGELFF
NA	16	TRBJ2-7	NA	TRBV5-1	TGCGCCAGCAGCTTGGCCTCCGGCCAGGTAAGCTACGAGCAGTACTTC	CASSLASGQVSYEQYF
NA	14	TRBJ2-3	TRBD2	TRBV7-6	TGTGCCAGCAGCATAGGGACTAGCTCTGATACGCAGTATTTT	CASSIGTSSDTQYF
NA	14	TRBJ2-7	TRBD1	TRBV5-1	TGCGCCAGCAGCTTTGGGACAGGGACCAACGAGCAGTACTTC	CASSFGTGTNEQYF
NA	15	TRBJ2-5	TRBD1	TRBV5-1	TGCGCCAGCAGGTCCGGGACAGGGGGCCCAGAGACCCAGTACTTC	CASRSGTGGPETQYF
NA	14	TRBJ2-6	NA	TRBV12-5	TGTGCTAGTGCTATATCCTCTGGGGCCAACGTCCTGACTTTC	CASAISSGANVLTF
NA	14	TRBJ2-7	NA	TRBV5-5	TGTGCCAGCAGCCCGTTGAGCCGTGAGGCTGAGCAGTACTTC	CASSPLSREAEQYF
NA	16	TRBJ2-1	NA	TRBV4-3	TGCGCCAGCAGCCAAGATTCGAGCGGAACTTACAATGAGCAGTTCTTC	CASSQDSSGTYNEQFF
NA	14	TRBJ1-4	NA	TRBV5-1	TGCGCCAGCAGCTTGGGGCAGGGCACTGAAAAACTGTTTTTT	CASSLGQGTEKLFF
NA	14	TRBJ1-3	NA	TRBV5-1	TGCGCCAGCAGCGTGGCGGGAATTGGAAACACCATATATTTT	CASSVAGIGNTIYF
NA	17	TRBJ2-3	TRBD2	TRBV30	TGTGCCTGGAGTGTCGGGGGACTAGCGGGGACCACAGATACGCAGTATTTT	CAWSVGGLAGTTDTQYF
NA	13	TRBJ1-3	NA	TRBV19	TGTGCCAGTAGCCGCGGGTCAGGAAACACCATATATTTT	CASSRGSGNTIYF
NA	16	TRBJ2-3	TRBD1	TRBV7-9	TGTGCCAGCAGCTTAGACAGGACAGGGCCTGCAGATACGCAGTATTTT	CASSLDRTGPADTQYF
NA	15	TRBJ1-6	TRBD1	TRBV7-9	TGTGCCAGCAGCCAACAGGGGAACCATAATTCACCCCTCCACTTT	CASSQQGNHNSPLHF
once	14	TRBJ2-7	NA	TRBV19	TGTGCCAGTAGTATTGGAGGGGCCGTCTACGAGCAGTACTTC	CASSIGGAVYEQYF
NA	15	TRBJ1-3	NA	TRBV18	TGTGCCAGCTCACCACCGGGGGGCTCTGGAAACACCATATATTTT	CASSPPGGSGNTIYF
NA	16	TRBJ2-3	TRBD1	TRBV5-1	TGCGCCAGCAGCTTGGAAGGGACAGGGAGCACAGATACGCAGTATTTT	CASSLEGTGSTDTQYF
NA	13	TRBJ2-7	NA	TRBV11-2	TGTGCCAGCAGCTTAGGTATTTCCTACGAGCAGTACTTC	CASSLGISYEQYF
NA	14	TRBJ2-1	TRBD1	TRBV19	TGTGCCAGTAGGACAGGGAGCTCCTACAATGAGCAGTTCTTC	CASRTGSSYNEQFF